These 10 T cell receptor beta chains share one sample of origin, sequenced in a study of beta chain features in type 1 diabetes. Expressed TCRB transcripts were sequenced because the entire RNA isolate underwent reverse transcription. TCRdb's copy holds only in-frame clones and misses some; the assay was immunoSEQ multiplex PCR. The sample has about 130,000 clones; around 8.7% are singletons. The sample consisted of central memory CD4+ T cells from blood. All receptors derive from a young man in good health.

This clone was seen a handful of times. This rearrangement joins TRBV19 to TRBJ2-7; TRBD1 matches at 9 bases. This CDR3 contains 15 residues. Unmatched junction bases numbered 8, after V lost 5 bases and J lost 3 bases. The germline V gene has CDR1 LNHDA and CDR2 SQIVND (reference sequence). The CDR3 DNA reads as TGTGCCAGTAGTTCCCTGGACAGGGGCTACTACGAGCAGTACTTC. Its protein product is CASSSLDRGYYEQYF.

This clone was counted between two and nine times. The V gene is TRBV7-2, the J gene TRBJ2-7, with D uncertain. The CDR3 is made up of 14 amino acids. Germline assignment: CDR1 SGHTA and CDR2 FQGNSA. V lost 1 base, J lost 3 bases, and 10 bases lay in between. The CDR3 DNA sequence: TGTGCCAGCAGCTTAGACGGCGGAAACTACGAGCAGTACTTC. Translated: CASSLDGGNYEQYF.

The CDR3 here is CASRVQENYGYTF. The CDR3 bases are TGTGCCAGCAGAGTACAGGAAAACTATGGCTACACCTTC. The chain couples TRBV6-5 to TRBJ1-2, with D tentatively TRBD1 (5 bases). V was trimmed by 6 bases and J by 2 bases, leaving 10 bases between them. This CDR3 comprises 13 residues. CDR1 MNHEY and CDR2 SVGAGI come from the germline V gene.

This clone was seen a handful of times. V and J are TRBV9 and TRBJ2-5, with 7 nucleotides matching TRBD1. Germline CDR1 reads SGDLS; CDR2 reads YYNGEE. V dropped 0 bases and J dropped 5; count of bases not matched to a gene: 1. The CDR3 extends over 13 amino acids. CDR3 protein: CASSVDRGETQYF. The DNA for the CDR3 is TGTGCCAGCAGCGTAGACAGGGGTGAGACCCAGTACTTC.

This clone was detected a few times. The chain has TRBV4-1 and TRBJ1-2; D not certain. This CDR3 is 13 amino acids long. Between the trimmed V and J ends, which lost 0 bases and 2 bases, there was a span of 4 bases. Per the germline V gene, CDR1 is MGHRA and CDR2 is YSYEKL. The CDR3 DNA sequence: TGCGCCAGCAGCCAAGAACAGAACTATGGCTACACCTTC. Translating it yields CASSQEQNYGYTF.

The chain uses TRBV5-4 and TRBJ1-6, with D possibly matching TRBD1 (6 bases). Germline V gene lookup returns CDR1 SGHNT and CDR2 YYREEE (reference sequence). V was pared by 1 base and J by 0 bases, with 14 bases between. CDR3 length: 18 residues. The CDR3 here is CASSLTSGASSYNSPLHF. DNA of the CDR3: TGTGCCAGCAGCTTGACATCAGGGGCAAGCTCCTATAATTCACCCCTCCACTTT.

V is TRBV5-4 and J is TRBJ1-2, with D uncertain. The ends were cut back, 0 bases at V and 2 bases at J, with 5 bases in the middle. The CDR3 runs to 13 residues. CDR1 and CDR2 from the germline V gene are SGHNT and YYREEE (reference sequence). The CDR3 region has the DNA TGTGCCAGCAGCTTGGGGGAGAACTATGGCTACACCTTC. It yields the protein CASSLGENYGYTF.

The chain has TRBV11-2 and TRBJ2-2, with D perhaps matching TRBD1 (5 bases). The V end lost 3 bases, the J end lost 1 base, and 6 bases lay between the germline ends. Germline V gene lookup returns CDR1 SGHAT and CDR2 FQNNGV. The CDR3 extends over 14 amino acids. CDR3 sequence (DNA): TGTGCCAGCAGCTTCCAGGGGAACACCGGGGAGCTGTTTTTT. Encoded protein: CASSFQGNTGELFF.

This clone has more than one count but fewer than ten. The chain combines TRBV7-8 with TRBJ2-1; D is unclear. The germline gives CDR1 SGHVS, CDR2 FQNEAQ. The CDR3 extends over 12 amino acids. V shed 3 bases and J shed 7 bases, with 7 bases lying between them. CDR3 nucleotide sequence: TGTGCCAGCAGCTTGCGCCATAATGAGCAGTTCTTC. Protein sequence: CASSLRHNEQFF. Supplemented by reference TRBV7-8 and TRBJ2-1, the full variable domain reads GAGVSQSPRYKVAKRGQDVALRCDPISGHVSLFWYQQALGQGPEFLTYFQNEAQLDKSGLPSDRFFAERPEGSVSTLKIQRTQQEDSAVYLCASSLRHNEQFFGPGTRLTVL.

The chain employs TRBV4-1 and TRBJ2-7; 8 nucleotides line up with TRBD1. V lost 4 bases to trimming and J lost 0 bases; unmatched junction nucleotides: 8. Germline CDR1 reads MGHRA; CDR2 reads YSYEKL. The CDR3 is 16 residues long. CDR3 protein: CASSRGRDRSSYEQYF. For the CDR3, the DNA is TGCGCCAGCAGCCGCGGACGGGACAGGAGCTCCTACGAGCAGTACTTC.